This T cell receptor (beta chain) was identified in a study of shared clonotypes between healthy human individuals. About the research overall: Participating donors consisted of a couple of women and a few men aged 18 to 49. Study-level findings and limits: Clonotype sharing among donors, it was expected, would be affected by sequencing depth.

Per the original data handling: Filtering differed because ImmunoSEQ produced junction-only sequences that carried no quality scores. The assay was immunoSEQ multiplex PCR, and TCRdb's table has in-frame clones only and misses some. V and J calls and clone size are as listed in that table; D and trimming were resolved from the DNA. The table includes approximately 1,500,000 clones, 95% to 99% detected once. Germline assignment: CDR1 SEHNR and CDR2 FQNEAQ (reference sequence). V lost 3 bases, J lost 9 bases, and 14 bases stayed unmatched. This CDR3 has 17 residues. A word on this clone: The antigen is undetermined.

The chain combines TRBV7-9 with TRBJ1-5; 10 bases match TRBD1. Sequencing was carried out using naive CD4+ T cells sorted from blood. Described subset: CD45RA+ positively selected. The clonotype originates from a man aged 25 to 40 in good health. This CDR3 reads CASSLGDRGPSGGPQHF. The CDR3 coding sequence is TGTGCCAGCAGCTTGGGGGACAGGGGCCCTTCGGGCGGGCCCCAGCATTTT.